These T cell receptor beta chains were read from a single sample in a study of cytomegalovirus exposure and HLA in healthy donors. TCRdb's table, derived via immunoSEQ multiplex PCR, lists solely in-frame clones and lacks some. The data hold about 160,000 clones, with approximately 86% observed a single time. The sample taken for sequencing was PBMCs. The receptors here all came from a woman younger than 35 in good health and CMV-seronegative. The CDR3 runs from the conserved cysteine through the conserved F or W. A D gene is named only where the DNA matches it firmly. Size is stated for part of the rows, as once, few or many counts, or as a class when the clone is expanded.

V gene,D gene,J gene,CDR3 length,clone size,CDR3 protein,CDR3 DNA
TRBV20-1,-,TRBJ1-2,11,once,CSARGEGGYTF,TGCAGTGCTAGAGGGGAGGGGGGCTACACCTTC
TRBV6-5,-,TRBJ2-1,14,-,CASSYSWAENEQFF,TGTGCCAGCAGTTACTCATGGGCTGAAAATGAGCAGTTCTTC
TRBV10-3,-,TRBJ1-3,13,-,CAISADSRNTIYF,TGTGCCATCAGTGCGGACAGTAGAAACACCATATATTTT
TRBV4-3,-,TRBJ2-3,14,-,CASSRADHEDTQYF,TGCGCCAGCAGCCGGGCAGACCATGAGGATACGCAGTATTTT
TRBV29-1,-,TRBJ1-1,13,-,CSGFFQGFTEAFF,TGCAGCGGATTTTTCCAGGGGTTCACTGAAGCTTTCTTT
TRBV29-1,TRBD2,TRBJ2-5,13,-,CSVWRAGERTQYF,TGCAGCGTTTGGCGGGCGGGAGAACGGACCCAGTACTTC
TRBV9,TRBD2,TRBJ2-1,15,-,CASTSEPADYNEQFF,TGTGCCAGTACTAGCGAGCCAGCTGACTACAATGAGCAGTTCTTC
TRBV19,TRBD1,TRBJ1-4,16,-,CASSDGGETGSEKLFF,TGTGCCAGTAGTGACGGGGGGGAGACAGGGTCCGAAAAACTGTTTTTT
TRBV9,-,TRBJ1-3,15,-,CASSVGTATLNTIYF,TGTGCCAGCAGCGTAGGAACAGCCACCCTGAACACCATATATTTT
TRBV18,TRBD1,TRBJ1-2,16,-,CASSPGTGDQLYGYTF,TGTGCCAGCTCACCAGGGACAGGGGATCAACTATATGGCTACACCTTC
TRBV29-1,-,TRBJ2-1,12,-,CSVEITYNEQFF,TGCAGCGTCGAAATTACCTACAATGAGCAGTTCTTC
TRBV2,-,TRBJ1-4,14,once,CASQRVTTNEKLFF,TGTGCCAGCCAACGGGTCACAACTAATGAAAAACTGTTTTTT
TRBV29-1,TRBD1,TRBJ2-2,14,-,CSALGQRNTGELFF,TGCAGCGCCCTGGGACAGAGGAACACCGGGGAGCTGTTTTTT
TRBV11-2,TRBD2,TRBJ2-1,18,-,CASSLGAPSGSSYNEQFF,TGTGCCAGCAGCTTAGGAGCCCCCAGCGGGAGCTCCTACAATGAGCAGTTCTTC
TRBV7-9,TRBD2,TRBJ2-2,19,-,CASSLEGETSGANTGELFF,TGTGCCAGCAGCTTAGAAGGGGAGACTAGCGGGGCGAACACCGGGGAGCTGTTTTTT
TRBV5-1,TRBD2,TRBJ2-5,14,-,CASTTGTTIETQYF,TGCGCCAGCACAACCGGGACTACTATAGAGACCCAGTACTTC
TRBV4-3,-,TRBJ2-7,15,-,CASSLLRGPSYEQYF,TGCGCCAGCAGCCTGCTCCGTGGGCCTTCCTACGAGCAGTACTTC
TRBV5-1,-,TRBJ2-5,13,once,CASSLYRQETQYF,TGCGCCAGCAGCTTGTACAGACAAGAGACCCAGTACTTC
TRBV30,-,TRBJ1-4,13,-,CALNDRSNEKLFF,TGTGCCTTAAACGACAGGAGTAATGAAAAACTGTTTTTT
TRBV7-2,TRBD2,TRBJ2-7,16,-,CASSPRTSGDPYEQYF,TGTGCCAGCAGCCCACGGACTAGCGGGGACCCCTACGAGCAGTACTTC
TRBV6-1,TRBD1,TRBJ2-3,16,-,CASSEAGNRGYDTQYF,TGTGCCAGCAGTGAAGCGGGTAACAGGGGGTATGATACGCAGTATTTT
TRBV4-1,-,TRBJ2-5,14,-,CASSLARTYETQYF,TGCGCCAGCAGCCTCGCCAGGACATACGAGACCCAGTACTTC
TRBV4-1,-,TRBJ1-1,14,once,CASRGLVGDTEAFF,TGCGCCAGCAGGGGGTTGGTCGGGGACACTGAAGCTTTCTTT
TRBV7-3,-,TRBJ1-1,14,-,CASSLERGNTEAFF,TGTGCCAGCAGCTTAGAAAGGGGAAACACTGAAGCTTTCTTT
TRBV19,-,TRBJ2-1,13,-,CASQRVGLNEQFF,TGTGCCAGCCAGCGGGTCGGGTTAAATGAGCAGTTCTTC
TRBV6-5,TRBD1,TRBJ1-1,16,-,CASSYDRQGRNTEAFF,TGTGCCAGCAGTTACGACAGACAGGGGAGGAACACTGAAGCTTTCTTT
TRBV7-3,TRBD1,TRBJ2-7,14,-,CASSWGQGDYEQYF,TGTGCCAGCAGCTGGGGACAGGGGGACTACGAGCAGTACTTC
TRBV7-2,-,TRBJ2-1,15,-,CASSLAASVLNEQFF,TGTGCCAGCAGCTTAGCGGCATCAGTCCTCAATGAGCAGTTCTTC
TRBV18,TRBD1,TRBJ2-7,16,few,CASSQIGTAFTYEQYF,TGTGCCAGCTCCCAGATCGGGACAGCTTTTACCTACGAGCAGTACTTC
TRBV7-9,TRBD1,TRBJ1-2,15,-,CASSPRTGGVYGYTF,TGTGCCAGCAGCCCCAGGACAGGGGGCGTCTATGGCTACACCTTC
TRBV29-1,-,TRBJ1-1,12,-,CSVLQGNTEAFF,TGCAGCGTGCTACAGGGTAACACTGAAGCTTTCTTT
TRBV2,TRBD2,TRBJ2-1,13,-,CASSEREWDEQFF,TGTGCCAGCAGTGAGCGGGAGTGGGATGAGCAGTTCTTC
TRBV10-3,-,TRBJ2-5,13,-,CAIRKGAEETQYF,TGTGCCATTAGAAAGGGAGCTGAGGAGACCCAGTACTTC
TRBV7-6,TRBD2,TRBJ2-5,14,-,CASSPGLVQETQYF,TGTGCCAGCAGCCCGGGACTAGTTCAAGAGACCCAGTACTTC
TRBV12-5,TRBD1,TRBJ1-2,16,-,CASGLDLPTGAYGYTF,TGTGCTAGTGGTTTGGACCTACCGACAGGGGCCTATGGCTACACCTTC
TRBV5-1,-,TRBJ2-5,15,-,CASSLWGGAAETQYF,TGCGCCAGCAGCTTGTGGGGGGGCGCCGCGGAGACCCAGTACTTC
TRBV6-5,TRBD2,TRBJ2-7,15,-,CASTRGTSGGYEQYF,TGTGCCAGCACCAGGGGGACTAGCGGTGGGTACGAGCAGTACTTC
TRBV19,-,TRBJ1-2,16,-,CASSMIGTGYIYGYTF,TGTGCCAGTAGTATGATCGGTACAGGGTATATCTATGGCTACACCTTC
TRBV5-1,TRBD1,TRBJ2-7,15,few,CASSFRDRGSYEQYF,TGCGCCAGCAGCTTCCGGGACAGGGGCTCCTACGAGCAGTACTTC
TRBV7-2,-,TRBJ2-1,16,-,CASSLVGGPRANEQFF,TGTGCCAGCAGCTTAGTGGGGGGGCCGCGGGCCAATGAGCAGTTCTTC
TRBV7-2,-,TRBJ2-1,14,-,CASSLVQLYNEQFF,TGTGCCAGCAGCTTAGTACAGCTCTACAATGAGCAGTTCTTC
TRBV6-1,-,TRBJ2-1,14,-,CASRPGVSYNEQFF,TGTGCCAGCAGGCCAGGGGTTTCCTACAATGAGCAGTTCTTC
TRBV4-1,-,TRBJ2-3,15,-,CASNWAGESTDTQYF,TGCGCCAGCAATTGGGCAGGGGAGTCCACAGATACGCAGTATTTT
TRBV28,-,TRBJ2-1,11,-,CASTRGNEQFF,TGTGCCAGCACTAGAGGCAATGAGCAGTTCTTC
TRBV4-1,-,TRBJ1-4,15,-,CASSQAGQIDEKLFF,TGCGCCAGCAGCCAAGCTGGACAGATAGATGAAAAACTGTTTTTT
TRBV7-9,-,TRBJ1-3,13,-,CASSSSSGNTIYF,TGTGCCAGCAGCTCGAGCTCTGGAAACACCATATATTTT
TRBV29-1,TRBD2,TRBJ2-1,13,once,CSVEGLALNEQFF,TGCAGCGTGGAGGGACTAGCGTTGAATGAGCAGTTCTTC
TRBV7-9,-,TRBJ1-1,16,-,CASSAARVSVGTEAFF,TGTGCCAGCAGCGCGGCCCGGGTCTCAGTCGGCACTGAAGCTTTCTTT
TRBV28,TRBD1,TRBJ1-6,15,-,CASSLLDRDNSPLHF,TGTGCCAGCAGTTTATTAGACAGGGATAATTCACCCCTCCACTTT
TRBV29-1,-,TRBJ2-7,13,-,CSVAELADYEQYF,TGCAGCGTAGCCGAACTAGCCGACTACGAGCAGTACTTC
TRBV7-9,-,TRBJ1-2,19,-,CASSLPEQSQGPSMDGYTF,TGTGCCAGCAGCTTACCCGAACAATCACAGGGTCCATCTATGGATGGCTACACCTTC
TRBV30,-,TRBJ1-2,11,-,CAWMSTDGYTF,TGTGCCTGGATGTCGACTGATGGCTACACCTTC
TRBV28,TRBD2,TRBJ2-7,16,-,CASSSPGSGDSYEQYF,TGTGCCAGCAGTTCTCCTGGGAGCGGGGACTCCTACGAGCAGTACTTC
TRBV5-5,-,TRBJ1-1,11,-,CASGVNTEAFF,TGTGCCAGCGGAGTGAACACTGAAGCTTTCTTT
TRBV13,-,TRBJ2-7,16,-,CASSLEKQGRSYEQYF,TGTGCCAGCAGCTTAGAAAAACAGGGTCGGTCCTACGAGCAGTACTTC
TRBV4-1,TRBD2,TRBJ2-5,14,-,CASSLIAGQETQYF,TGCGCCAGCAGCCTAATAGCGGGCCAAGAGACCCAGTACTTC
TRBV6-5,-,TRBJ2-7,15,-,CASSYCGQGRCEQYF,TGTGCCTCCAGTTACTGTGGCCAGGGGCGTTGCGAGCAGTACTTC
TRBV14,-,TRBJ2-7,16,once,CASSQFQGLNSYEQYF,TGTGCCAGCAGCCAATTTCAGGGCCTTAATTCCTACGAGCAGTACTTC